This T cell receptor beta chain is from a study of regulatory T cells in long-lasting Graves disease. This CDR3 comprises 14 residues. Deletions cut 8 bases from V and 2 bases from J, with 13 bases between. CDR3 regions were amplified by Arm-PCR using iRepertoire HTBI primers to build TCR beta libraries. Using its own MiXCR run on the multiplex PCR reads, TCRdb lists one record per CDR3 protein. The sample lists some 500,000 distinct CDR3 sequences; about 13% were seen once. Time point defined: newly diagnosed GD, antithyroid drugs for less than 3 months. PBMCs were the source of the RNA used for TCR sequencing. Note on this clonotype: A far bigger clonotype differs at one base, so this is likely a read error.

The same specimen was also included in a second study, on T cells in Graves' hyperthyroidism and ophthalmopathy. From that study: First-round RT-PCR of the TCR CDR3 relied on the HTBI primer set.

Sequences were derived from peripheral blood mononuclear cells (PBMCs), sampled at new diagnosis, from a patient treated with antithyroid drugs. This rearrangement joins TRBV12-3 or TRBV12-4 to TRBJ2-1; no firm D call. This TCR derives from a man younger than 40 with Graves disease. CDR3 DNA sequence: TGTGCCAGCTGTGAAGCGCTAGCCTACAATGAGCAGTTCTTC. This gives the protein CASCEALAYNEQFF.